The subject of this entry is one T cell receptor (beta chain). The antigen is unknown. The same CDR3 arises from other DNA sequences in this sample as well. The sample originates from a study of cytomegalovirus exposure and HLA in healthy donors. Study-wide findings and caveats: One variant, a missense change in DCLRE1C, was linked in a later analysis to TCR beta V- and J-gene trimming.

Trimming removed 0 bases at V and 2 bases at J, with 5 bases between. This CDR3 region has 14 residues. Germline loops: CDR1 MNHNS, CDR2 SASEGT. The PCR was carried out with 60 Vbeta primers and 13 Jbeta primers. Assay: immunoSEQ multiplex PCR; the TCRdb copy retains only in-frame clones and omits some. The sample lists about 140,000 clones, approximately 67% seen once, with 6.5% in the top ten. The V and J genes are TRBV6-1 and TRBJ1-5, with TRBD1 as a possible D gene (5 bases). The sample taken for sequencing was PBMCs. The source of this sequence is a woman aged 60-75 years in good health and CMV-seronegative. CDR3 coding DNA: TGTGCCAGCAGTGAAGCAGGGGGCAATCAGCCCCAGCATTTT. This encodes CASSEAGGNQPQHF.